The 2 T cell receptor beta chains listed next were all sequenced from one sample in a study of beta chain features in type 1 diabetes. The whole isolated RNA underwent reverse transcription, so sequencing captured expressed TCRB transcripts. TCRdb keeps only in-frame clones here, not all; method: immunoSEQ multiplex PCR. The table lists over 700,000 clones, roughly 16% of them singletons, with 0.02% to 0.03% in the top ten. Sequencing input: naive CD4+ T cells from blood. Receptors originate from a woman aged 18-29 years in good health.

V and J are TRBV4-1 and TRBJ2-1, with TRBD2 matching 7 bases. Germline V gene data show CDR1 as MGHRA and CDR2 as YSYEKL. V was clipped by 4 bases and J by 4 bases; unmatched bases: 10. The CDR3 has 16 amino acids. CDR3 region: CASSPQTSLTYNEQFF. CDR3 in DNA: TGCGCCAGCAGCCCACAGACTAGCCTCACATACAATGAGCAGTTCTTC.

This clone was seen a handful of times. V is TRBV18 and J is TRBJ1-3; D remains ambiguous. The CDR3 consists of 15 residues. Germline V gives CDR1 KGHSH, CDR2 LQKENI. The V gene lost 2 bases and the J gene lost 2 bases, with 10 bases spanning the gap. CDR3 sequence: CASSPIGLTGNTIYF. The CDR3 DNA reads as TGTGCCAGCTCACCAATCGGGCTTACTGGAAACACCATATATTTT.